The rows below give T cell receptor beta chains drawn from one sample of a study of blood T cell repertoires in COVID-19. Sequencing used immunoSEQ multiplex PCR; TCRdb keeps in-frame clones, though not all of them. The table has under 45,000 clones, roughly 80% seen once. The sequencing sample was made of peripheral blood. These receptors were obtained from a human donor with acute or convalescent COVID-19. The donor label of this sample is uncertain. Both conserved end residues are part of each CDR3. A D gene is named only where the DNA matches it firmly. Expanded clones get a size class; other rows say once, few or many, or leave the size out.

TRBV2	TRBJ2-2	TRBD2	.	CAANRGGSTGELFF	TGTGCAGCAAATAGGGGCGGGAGCACCGGGGAGCTGTTTTTT
TRBV19	TRBJ2-1	TRBD2	few	CASSYGVAGGPGNEQFF	TGTGCCAGTAGTTATGGAGTAGCGGGAGGGCCGGGCAATGAGCAGTTCTTC
TRBV19	TRBJ1-2	.	once	CASNKNSRGFQGYTF	TGTGCCAGTAACAAAAACTCACGGGGGTTTCAAGGCTACACCTTC
TRBV5-4	TRBJ1-6	.	.	CASSLDFQGNSPLHF	TGTGCCAGCAGCTTGGATTTCCAGGGTAATTCACCCCTCCACTTT
TRBV7-3	TRBJ1-2	.	.	CASSPSGMNYGYTF	TGTGCCAGCTCTCCCTCGGGGATGAACTATGGCTACACCTTC
TRBV6-5	TRBJ1-4	TRBD1	.	CASSYGTGANEKLFF	TGTGCCAGCAGTTACGGGACAGGAGCTAATGAAAAACTGTTTTTT
TRBV4-1	TRBJ2-2	.	.	CASSQQQVAGELFF	TGCGCCAGCAGCCAACAACAGGTAGCCGGGGAGCTGTTTTTT
TRBV30	TRBJ2-7	.	once	CAWAGIQYPYEQYF	TGTGCCTGGGCCGGGATCCAATACCCCTACGAGCAGTACTTC
TRBV7-9	TRBJ1-5	TRBD1	.	CASSPSGQENQPQHF	TGTGCCAGCAGCCCGTCGGGACAGGAAAATCAGCCCCAGCATTTT
TRBV5-1	TRBJ2-4	.	once	CASSATGQGNIQYF	TGCGCCAGCAGCGCGACAGGCCAAGGAAACATTCAGTACTTC
TRBV6-5	TRBJ2-7	.	.	CASTQPGQSYEQYF	TGTGCCAGCACCCAGCCCGGACAGTCCTACGAGCAGTACTTC
TRBV10-3	TRBJ1-2	.	.	CAITDSANYGYTF	TGTGCCATCACCGACAGCGCCAACTATGGCTACACCTTC
TRBV11-3	TRBJ2-7	TRBD2	.	CASSPGAGARDEQYF	TGTGCCAGCAGCCCAGGAGCGGGAGCGAGGGACGAGCAGTACTTC
TRBV27	TRBJ2-3	TRBD2	.	CASSVPGLAASDTQYF	TGTGCCAGCAGTGTCCCGGGACTAGCGGCTTCAGATACGCAGTATTTT
TRBV6-6	TRBJ2-2	.	.	CASSYPDTNTGELFF	TGTGCCAGCAGTTACCCCGACACGAACACCGGGGAGCTGTTTTTT
TRBV5-1	TRBJ2-1	.	.	CASMYLGGQAGVNEQFF	TGCGCCAGCATGTATCTAGGGGGGCAGGCGGGAGTCAATGAGCAGTTCTTC
TRBV2	TRBJ1-1	.	.	CASKNRENTEAFF	TGTGCCAGCAAAAACAGGGAGAACACTGAAGCTTTCTTT
TRBV6-4	TRBJ2-2	TRBD1	few	CASRTGVDTGELFF	TGTGCCAGCCGGACAGGGGTAGACACCGGGGAGCTGTTTTTT
TRBV19	TRBJ1-2	.	.	CASSTRSYGYTF	TGTGCCAGTAGTACTAGAAGTTATGGCTACACCTTC
TRBV6-1	TRBJ2-2	TRBD1	.	CASSEWTGGGSGELFF	TGTGCCAGCAGTGAGTGGACAGGGGGAGGCTCCGGGGAGCTGTTTTTT
TRBV19	TRBJ1-1	TRBD1	once	CASTKGQGLMNTEAFF	TGTGCCAGTACCAAGGGACAGGGGCTTATGAACACTGAAGCTTTCTTT
TRBV11-3	TRBJ2-3	TRBD1	.	CASSSGQGYTDTQYF	TGTGCCAGCAGCTCGGGACAGGGTTACACAGATACGCAGTATTTT
TRBV5-1	TRBJ2-3	TRBD2	.	CASSLDSTAGESDTQYF	TGCGCCAGCAGCTTGGATTCTACTGCGGGAGAGTCAGATACGCAGTATTTT
TRBV19	TRBJ2-7	TRBD1	.	CASSIRQGQGEQYF	TGTGCCAGTAGTATTCGACAGGGACAGGGGGAGCAGTACTTC
TRBV10-2	TRBJ2-2	TRBD2	.	CASSESSGGTGELFF	TGCGCCAGCAGTGAATCGAGCGGGGGCACCGGGGAGCTGTTTTTT
TRBV7-9	TRBJ2-7	.	once	CASSPAGSRGEQYF	TGTGCCAGCAGCCCCGCGGGATCTAGAGGGGAGCAGTACTTC
TRBV5-1	TRBJ2-5	.	.	CASSTDIRETQYF	TGCGCCAGCAGCACGGACATCCGAGAGACCCAGTACTTC
TRBV7-3	TRBJ2-7	TRBD2	.	CASSLGASGTYEQYF	TGTGCCAGCAGCTTAGGTGCTAGCGGCACCTACGAGCAGTACTTC
TRBV7-9	TRBJ2-2	.	.	CASSVVLGRTGELFF	TGTGCCAGCAGCGTAGTACTTGGGAGAACCGGGGAGCTGTTTTTT
TRBV6-5	TRBJ2-3	TRBD1	.	CASSYLRTGGDTQYF	TGTGCCAGCAGTTACTTGAGGACAGGGGGAGATACGCAGTATTTT
TRBV9	TRBJ1-3	.	.	CASSVAVQPSSGNTIYF	TGTGCCAGCAGCGTAGCGGTCCAACCGAGCTCTGGAAACACCATATATTTT
TRBV2	TRBJ2-7	.	.	CASSEGLLTYEQYF	TGTGCCAGCAGTGAGGGACTCTTAACCTACGAGCAGTACTTC
TRBV12-5	TRBJ2-7	TRBD2	.	CASGLGLAGAEQYF	TGTGCTAGTGGCCTGGGACTAGCGGGAGCCGAGCAGTACTTC
TRBV21-1	TRBJ2-1	.	.	CASSKDSLLYNEQFF	TGTGCCAGCAGCAAAGATAGTCTTCTTTACAATGAGCAGTTCTTC
TRBV18	TRBJ1-2	TRBD1	.	CASSPRGTGASDYYGYTF	TGTGCCAGCTCACCACGAGGAACAGGGGCCTCCGATTACTATGGCTACACCTTC
TRBV20-1	TRBJ2-1	.	.	CSASSEYNEQFF	TGCAGTGCTAGTTCCGAGTACAATGAGCAGTTCTTC
TRBV11-2	TRBJ1-5	TRBD1	.	CASSPMDRGQPQHF	TGTGCCAGCAGCCCAATGGACAGGGGCCAGCCCCAGCATTTT
TRBV9	TRBJ2-6	.	.	CASSVAPGSGANVLTF	TGTGCCAGCAGCGTAGCCCCAGGCTCTGGGGCCAACGTCCTGACTTTC
TRBV27	TRBJ2-7	TRBD1	few	CASSLLGDSRLEQYF	TGTGCCAGCAGTTTATTAGGGGACAGCCGTCTAGAGCAGTACTTC
TRBV30	TRBJ1-3	TRBD1	.	CALGQAVGDTIYF	TGTGCCTTGGGACAGGCGGTCGGGGACACCATATATTTT
TRBV5-1	TRBJ1-4	.	.	CASSPPENTNEKLFF	TGCGCCAGCAGCCCCCCGGAGAATACTAATGAAAAACTGTTTTTT
TRBV6-5	TRBJ1-1	TRBD1	.	CASSRTGGIYTEAFF	TGTGCCAGCAGTAGAACAGGGGGTATTTACACTGAAGCTTTCTTT
TRBV5-1	TRBJ1-1	TRBD1	.	CASSLGAGGRNTEAFF	TGCGCCAGCAGCTTGGGGGCAGGGGGAAGGAACACTGAAGCTTTCTTT
TRBV19	TRBJ1-1	.	few	CASSMWGKPMNTEAFF	TGTGCCAGTAGTATGTGGGGCAAACCTATGAACACTGAAGCTTTCTTT
TRBV25-1	TRBJ1-6	.	.	CASSEYRGRGNSPLHF	TGTGCCAGCAGTGAATATAGGGGCAGGGGAAATTCACCCCTCCACTTT
TRBV7-8	TRBJ2-7	.	.	CASSSMTSFFYEQYF	TGTGCCAGCAGCTCGATGACTAGTTTCTTCTACGAGCAGTACTTC
TRBV19	TRBJ2-2	TRBD2	.	CASTPTSPNTGELFF	TGTGCCAGTACCCCGACTAGCCCGAACACCGGGGAGCTGTTTTTT
TRBV9	TRBJ2-7	TRBD2	.	CASSVGAGGRYEQYF	TGTGCCAGCAGCGTAGGGGCGGGAGGGCGGTACGAGCAGTACTTC
TRBV3-1/TRBV3-2	TRBJ1-2	.	.	CASRTAHNPDYGYTF	TGTGCCAGCAGGACAGCGCACAACCCTGACTATGGCTACACCTTC
TRBV27	TRBJ1-1	TRBD1	.	CASSFRGRLGTEAFF	TGTGCCAGCAGTTTCAGGGGGCGGTTGGGCACTGAAGCTTTCTTT
TRBV19	TRBJ1-3	.	.	CASTGRGLYGNTIYF	TGTGCCAGTACTGGGCGGGGGCTGTATGGAAACACCATATATTTT
TRBV7-2	TRBJ1-2	TRBD1	.	CASSWGTGTDGYTF	TGTGCCAGCAGCTGGGGGACGGGGACAGATGGCTACACCTTC
TRBV6-5	TRBJ1-3	TRBD1	.	CASRRTGAVDTIYF	TGTGCCAGCAGACGGACAGGGGCGGTCGACACCATATATTTT
TRBV19	TRBJ2-1	.	.	CASSILSGQYNEQFF	TGTGCCAGTAGTATACTTAGCGGACAATACAATGAGCAGTTCTTC